Presented here are 20 T cell receptor beta chains from one specimen sequenced in a study of CD8+ T cells in alopecia areata. Extraction of RNA preceded its reverse transcription into cDNA, which served as the sequencing template. Sequenced by immunoSEQ multiplex PCR; TCRdb stores in-frame clones only, minus some. Found here are roughly 250,000 clones, roughly 63% of them singletons; the top ten hold around 0.84%. Treatment of the sample: oral pan-JAK inhibitor, 5-10 mg twice daily. The sample consisted of CD4+ T cells sorted from blood, taken at week 52, from a patient treated with tofacitinib. The receptors derive from a human donor with alopecia areata.

V usage is TRBV30 and J usage is TRBJ2-3; D possibly matches TRBD1 or TRBD2 (6 bases each). This CDR3 has 16 residues. The V and J ends lost 2 bases and 6 bases respectively, with 21 bases between them. Germline V gene data show CDR1 as GTSNPN and CDR2 as SVGIG (reference sequence). In DNA, the CDR3 is TGTGCCTGGAGTCTCAAAAAACACCGAGGGGGGGATACGCAGTATTTT. Residues: CAWSLKKHRGGDTQYF.

The table lists this clone with a count of one. The V gene is TRBV27, the J gene TRBJ1-1; D possibly corresponds to TRBD1 (6 bases). This CDR3 comprises 15 residues. Germline loops: CDR1 MNHEY, CDR2 SMNVEV (reference sequence). V lost 5 bases, J lost 0 bases, and 13 bases lay in between. CDR3 nucleotide sequence: TGTGCCAGCAGTCGGCAGGGGCGCATGAACACTGAAGCTTTCTTT. This codes for CASSRQGRMNTEAFF.

This clone showed up just a few times. The CDR3 region has the DNA TGTGCTACCGGGACTAGCGGGGGGCCAGATACGCAGTATTTT. Translating it yields CATGTSGGPDTQYF. The chain has TRBV12-5 and TRBJ2-3, with 15 bases that match TRBD2. Germline assignment: CDR1 LGHNT and CDR2 FRNRAP. V lost 10 bases, J lost 4 bases, and 3 bases stayed unmatched. The CDR3 is made up of 14 amino acids.

This clone occurred a few times. V and J are TRBV29-1 and TRBJ1-1; 8 nucleotides agree with TRBD1. From germline, CDR1 is SQVTM and CDR2 ANQGSEA. V trimming: 6 bases; J trimming: 3 bases; junction bases outside the gene matches: 15. This CDR3 spans 16 amino acids. The CDR3 reads CSVDLDRGIRYTEAFF. The CDR3 nucleotides read TGCAGCGTGGATCTTGACAGGGGCATACGGTACACTGAAGCTTTCTTT.

This clone was counted a few times. The chain links TRBV5-6 to TRBJ2-5; 7 bases are a match to TRBD1. The CDR3 spans 13 residues. CDR1 is SGHDT and CDR2 is YYEEEE in the germline V gene. Trimming at V came to 1 base and at J to 7 bases, leaving 4 bases not matched to a gene. CDR3 sequence: CASSLNRQGTQYF. The CDR3 bases are TGTGCCAGCAGCTTGAACCGACAGGGGACCCAGTACTTC.

This clone is medium-sized in the sample. The chain couples TRBV18 to TRBJ2-1, with D possibly being TRBD2 (5 bases). Germline V gene data show CDR1 as KGHSH and CDR2 as LQKENI. Trimming took 2 bases from V and 6 from J, leaving 14 bases between them. The CDR3 is made up of 15 amino acids. The CDR3 region has the DNA TGTGCCAGCTCACCAGGGGTAGCCCGGGGCAATGAGCAGTTCTTC. It codes for CASSPGVARGNEQFF.

A remark on this clone: The sample has other DNA sequences that encode this CDR3 too. V gene TRBV30 combines with J gene TRBJ1-1; D remains unclear. Trimming took off 3 bases at V and 1 base at J, with 3 bases between the two ends. This CDR3 region has 11 residues. Germline assignment: CDR1 GTSNPN and CDR2 SVGIG (reference sequence). The CDR3 reads CAWRTNTEAFF. The CDR3 region has the DNA TGTGCCTGGAGGACGAACACTGAAGCTTTCTTT.

The V and J genes are TRBV6-5 and TRBJ2-5; no clear D gene. The CDR3 runs 13 residues. Germline values: CDR1 MNHEY, CDR2 SVGAGI. Trimming removed 5 bases at V and 5 bases at J, with 12 bases between. CDR3 amino acids: CASSRNTAETQYF. Here the CDR3 DNA reads TGTGCCAGCAGTCGTAACACAGCGGAGACCCAGTACTTC.

This clone appeared a few times. This chain uses TRBV4-1 with TRBJ2-7; D not resolved. V lost 0 bases and J 3 bases, leaving 12 bases between the germline ends. CDR1 is MGHRA and CDR2 is YSYEKL in the germline V gene. CDR3 size: 15 residues. CDR3 coding DNA: TGCGCCAGCAGCCAAGAGTCTGCCAGAAACTACGAGCAGTACTTC. Translated: CASSQESARNYEQYF.

The V call is TRBV19, the J call TRBJ1-2, with a possible D match to TRBD1 (6 bases). The CDR3 sequence is 15 residues long. Per the germline V gene, CDR1 is LNHDA and CDR2 is SQIVND (reference sequence). Trimming stripped 4 bases from V and 7 bases from J, with 19 bases between. The CDR3 loop is CASSRVATGPLGYTF. As DNA, the CDR3 is TGTGCCAGTAGTAGAGTTGCGACAGGTCCCCTTGGCTACACCTTC.

The J gene is TRBJ2-1, the V gene TRBV13, with a weak D call TRBD2 (5 bases). Trimming cost V 5 bases and J 0 bases, with 11 bases left between them. From germline, CDR1 is PRHDT and CDR2 FYEKMQ (reference sequence). The CDR3 is 15 amino acids. Here the CDR3 reads CASSPGLSSYNEQFF. The DNA for the CDR3 is TGTGCCAGCAGCCCCGGACTCAGCTCCTACAATGAGCAGTTCTTC.

This clone was counted a few times. This chain connects TRBV9 to TRBJ1-3; tentatively, D is TRBD1 (6 bases). CDR1 is SGDLS, CDR2 YYNGEE, per germline. The V end was cut by 0 bases, the J end by 2 bases, with 9 bases between. The CDR3 is made up of 15 amino acids. The CDR3 spells CASSVGSGAGNTIYF. CDR3 nucleotide sequence: TGTGCCAGCAGCGTAGGTTCAGGGGCTGGAAACACCATATATTTT.

This clone was seen a few times. V gene TRBV9 combines with J gene TRBJ2-7; D is unclear. The germline V gene encodes CDR1 SGDLS and CDR2 YYNGEE. Trimming left V 7 bases short and J 0 bases short, with 14 bases between. The CDR3 runs to 14 residues. CDR3 loop: CASAVDPSSYEQYF. The CDR3, as DNA: TGTGCCAGCGCGGTAGACCCTAGCTCCTACGAGCAGTACTTC.

The chain uses TRBV15 and TRBJ2-3; TRBD1 might be the D (5 bases). V lost 9 bases and J lost 2, with 9 bases in between. The germline V gene encodes CDR1 LNHNV and CDR2 YYDKDF (reference sequence). This CDR3 is 12 amino acids long. The CDR3 spells CATNRITDTQYF. CDR3 DNA: TGTGCCACTAACAGGATCACAGATACGCAGTATTTT.

The rearrangement joins TRBV9 to TRBJ1-4; maybe TRBD1 (6 bases). Germline CDR1 is SGDLS and CDR2 is YYNGEE. Trimming shortened V by 4 bases and J by 6 bases, and 16 bases separated the two germline ends. The CDR3 runs 15 residues. CDR3 amino acids: CASSFEQGGDEKLFF. The CDR3 DNA sequence: TGTGCCAGCAGCTTCGAACAGGGCGGGGATGAAAAACTGTTTTTT.

This clone was recorded a few times. V is TRBV27 and J is TRBJ2-2; possibly TRBD2 for D (5 bases). V was pared by 5 bases and J by 7 bases, with 14 bases between. This CDR3 has 14 residues. Germline lookup yields CDR1 MNHEY and CDR2 SMNVEV (reference sequence). The CDR3 sequence: CASSPRTVNGELFF. The CDR3 DNA reads TGTGCCAGCAGTCCCCGGACTGTGAACGGGGAGCTGTTTTTT.

The chain has TRBV20-1 and TRBJ1-2; D is possibly TRBD1 (5 bases). The CDR3 length is 11 residues. V dropped 6 bases and J dropped 8 bases, with 13 bases sitting between them. Germline V gene sequence: CDR1 DFQATT, CDR2 SNEGSKA (reference sequence). The CDR3 DNA reads as TGCAGTGCCATCGACAGAGGGGGCTACACCTTC. It translates to CSAIDRGGYTF.

This clone was detected only a few times. The V call is TRBV29-1, the J call TRBJ1-1; D remains ambiguous. CDR1 and CDR2 (germline): SQVTM, ANQGSEA. CDR3 length equals 12 residues. V lost 7 bases to trimming and J lost 2 bases, with 11 bases between them. The CDR3 region is CSAAWVNTEAFF. The CDR3 nucleotides read TGCAGCGCGGCATGGGTAAACACTGAAGCTTTCTTT.

The chain links TRBV6-6 to TRBJ1-1; 8 bases align to TRBD1. Germline V gives CDR1 MNHNY, CDR2 SVGAGI (reference sequence). The CDR3 has 15 amino acids. The J segment lost 4 bases and the V segment lost 9 bases, leaving 13 bases of the junction unmatched. DNA of the CDR3: TGTGCCAGTAGGGTAGTCCCGGGACAGGCCACTGAAGCTTTCTTT. It specifies CASRVVPGQATEAFF.

The V gene is TRBV9, the J gene TRBJ1-6; D remains ambiguous. Trimming took off 0 bases at V and 9 bases at J, with 10 bases between the two ends. Germline assignment: CDR1 SGDLS and CDR2 YYNGEE. The CDR3 spans 14 residues. CDR3 nucleotide sequence: TGTGCCAGCAGCGTAGTGGCGGAAAGTTCACCCCTCCACTTT. Protein sequence: CASSVVAESSPLHF.